Below, one T cell receptor (beta chain) is given with its context. These data originate in a study of response to subunit inactivated influenza vaccine. TCRdb ran MiXCR on the RT-PCR reads and lists one entry per CDR3 protein. The sample has roughly 780,000 distinct CDR3 sequences, less than 20% seen once. The material was PBMCs from blood, obtained roughly 5 days after vaccination. The sequence derives from a man in his forties or fifties who received an inactivated influenza vaccine.

CDR3 amino acids: CASSLSFSGLAGGSYEQYF. DNA for the CDR3: TGTGCCAGCAGTTTAAGTTTCTCTGGGCTAGCGGGGGGATCCTACGAGCAGTACTTC. The J gene is TRBJ2-7, the V gene TRBV28; TRBD2 matches at 11 bases. Germline values: CDR1 MDHEN, CDR2 SYDVKM. The trim removed 2 bases at V and 1 base at J, leaving 13 bases unmatched. The CDR3 totals 19 residues.